These 4 T cell receptor beta chains were sequenced from one sample in a study of blood T cells in healthy people across ages. Alongside a J-beta primer mix, a sample-barcoded 5' primer served in a second PCR lasting roughly 7 to 12 cycles. TCRdb re-analysed the 5' RACE reads in MiXCR, keeping a single row per CDR3 protein. In the table there are 1.4 million to 1.5 million distinct CDR3 sequences, roughly 40% of which are singletons. The source material was blood. The receptor set was obtained from a young woman in good health.

The rearrangement links TRBV12-3 or TRBV12-4 to TRBJ2-5; D unresolved. Trimming removed 8 bases at V and 4 bases at J, with 17 bases between. CDR3 length: 14 residues. The CDR3 loop reads CASEKGNLGETQYF. In nucleotides, the CDR3 is TGTGCCAGCGAAAAGGGAAACCTAGGAGAGACCCAGTACTTC.

This clonotype has a single count. This chain uses TRBV20-1 with TRBJ1-2; TRBD1 matches 9 bases. The CDR3 totals 15 residues. V lost 1 base and J lost 3; bases outside the gene matches: 6. Germline values: CDR1 DFQATT, CDR2 SNEGSKA (reference sequence). In nucleotides, the CDR3 is TGCAGTGCTAGAGCGCCGGGACAGGGCGACTATGGCTACACCTTC. This translates into CSARAPGQGDYGYTF.

The V gene is TRBV6-5, the J gene TRBJ2-5; D possibly corresponds to TRBD2 (5 bases). This CDR3 has 12 residues. The ends were cut back, 3 bases at V and 8 bases at J, with 10 bases in the middle. CDR1 and CDR2 from the germline V gene are MNHEY and SVGAGI. The CDR3 loop reads CASSYVGSTQYF. CDR3 nucleotides: TGTGCCAGCAGTTATGTGGGGAGTACCCAGTACTTC.

The J gene is TRBJ1-1, the V gene TRBV12-3 or TRBV12-4, with D unclear. The V end lost 8 bases, the J end lost 8 bases, and 12 bases lay between the germline ends. This CDR3 has 11 residues. For the CDR3, the DNA is TGTGCCAGCGCTCATCGGGAGGAAGCTTTCTTT. It yields the protein CASAHREEAFF.